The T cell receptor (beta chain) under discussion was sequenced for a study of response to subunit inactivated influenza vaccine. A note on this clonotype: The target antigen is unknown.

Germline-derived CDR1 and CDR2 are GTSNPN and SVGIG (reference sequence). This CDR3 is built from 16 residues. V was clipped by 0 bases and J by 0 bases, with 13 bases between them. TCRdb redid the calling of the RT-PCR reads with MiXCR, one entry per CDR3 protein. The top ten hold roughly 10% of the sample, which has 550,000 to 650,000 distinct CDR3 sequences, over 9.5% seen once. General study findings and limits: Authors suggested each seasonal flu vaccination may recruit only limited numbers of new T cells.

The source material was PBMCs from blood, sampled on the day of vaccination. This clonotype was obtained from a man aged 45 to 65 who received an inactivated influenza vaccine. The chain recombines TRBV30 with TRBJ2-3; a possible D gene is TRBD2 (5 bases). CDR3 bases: TGTGCCTGGAGTGTAGGCCCGGGGTCGAGCACAGATACGCAGTATTTT. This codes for CAWSVGPGSSTDTQYF.